One sample yielded the 19 T cell receptor beta chains listed below, sequenced in a study of molecular identifiers for immune sequencing clone quantification. MiXCR was run by TCRdb on the PCR reads, yielding one entry per CDR3 protein. The top ten hold 0.6% to 0.9% of the sample, which has some 580,000 distinct CDR3 sequences, about 25% seen once. The sample was naive CD8+ T cells from blood, with Jurkat cell RNA spiked in. The sample's subset: FACS-sorted CD8+CD4-CCR7+CD45RA+ naive T cells. These receptors were obtained from a human donor in good health. Some libraries in this study had Jurkat cell RNA spiked in.

About this clonotype: A single base separates this from a much larger clone, so it may be a read error. The J gene is TRBJ2-3, the V gene TRBV30; TRBD1 matches 9 bases. The CDR3 consists of 14 residues. From germline, CDR1 is GTSNPN and CDR2 SVGIG (reference sequence). Here the CDR3 reads CAWSVGQGHSTLYF. CDR3 bases: TGTGCCTGGAGTGTGGGACAGGGTCATAGTACGCTGTATTTT.

This clonotype came up many times. The V gene is TRBV24-1, the J gene TRBJ2-3, with TRBD2 matching 14 bases. The CDR3 runs 19 residues. Looked up from germline, CDR1 is KGHDR and CDR2 is SFDVKD. The trim removed 5 bases at V and 1 base at J, leaving 10 bases unmatched. CDR3 nucleotide sequence: TGTGCCACCAGTGCTCCGGGGACTAGCGGGAGCTCGGGCACAGATACGCAGTATTTT. Amino acids: CATSAPGTSGSSGTDTQYF.

Points on this clonotype: The junction departs from germline at one end; a sequencing error may be responsible. For the CDR3, the DNA is TGTGGCAGCAGCTATACAGGGCTTAACACTGAAGCCTTCTTT. This gives the protein CGSSYTGLNTEAFF. This rearrangement joins TRBV7-2 to TRBJ1-1, with TRBD1 as a possible D gene (6 bases). This CDR3 is 14 amino acids long. Germline V gives CDR1 SGHTA, CDR2 FQGNSA.

This clonotype was recorded many times. The J gene is TRBJ2-1, the V gene TRBV15; D is undetermined. The CDR3 is 13 amino acids. V lost 6 bases and J lost 8, with 14 bases in between. Germline values: CDR1 LNHNV, CDR2 YYDKDF (reference sequence). The CDR3 coding sequence is TGTGCCACCAGGGTCCTAATGGGGTATGAGCAGTTCTTC. Protein sequence: CATRVLMGYEQFF.

As for this clonotype: A much more abundant neighbour one base away suggests this may be a read error. V is TRBV6-2 or TRBV6-3 and J is TRBJ1-5; D is perhaps TRBD1 (5 bases). CDR1 and CDR2 (germline): MNHEY, SVGEGT. V dropped 7 bases and J dropped 2 bases, with 15 bases sitting between them. The CDR3 is 15 residues long. The CDR3 is CASKFDSDGNQPQHF. For the CDR3, the DNA is TGTGCCAGCAAATTCGACAGCGATGGCAATCAGCCCCAGCATTTT.

In its sample, this clonotype was seen a few times. The chain combines TRBV11-2 with TRBJ2-4; 9 nucleotides match TRBD2. V trimming: 4 bases; J trimming: 10 bases; junction bases outside the gene matches: 11. The germline gives CDR1 SGHAT, CDR2 FQNNGV. CDR3 length equals 15 residues. CDR3 amino acids: CASSWTGTSSDIQYF. The CDR3 nucleotides read TGTGCCAGCAGCTGGACCGGGACTAGCTCCGATATTCAGTACTTC.

There are a few counts of this clonotype. A read error is possible here, since a much larger clone lies one base away. This chain's CDR3 is CASSPSGTRIETQYF. For the CDR3, the DNA is TGTGCCAGCAGCCCAAGCGGGACTAGGATAGAGACCCAGTACTTC. The chain recombines TRBV7-6 with TRBJ2-5, with 8 bases identical to TRBD2. The CDR3 extends over 15 amino acids. J lost 4 bases, V lost 5 bases, and 9 bases had no gene match. CDR1 and CDR2 (germline): SGHVS, FNYEAQ.

This clonotype was seen repeatedly, ten times or more. One end of the junction fails to match germline, which may point to a read error. This chain links TRBV27 with TRBJ2-7; TRBD2 might be the D (6 bases). The CDR3 spans 14 residues. The V gene's germline CDR1 is MNHEY and CDR2 SMNVEV (reference sequence). Here the CDR3 reads CASSWRGDSYEQYF. In DNA, the CDR3 is TGCGCCAGCAGCTGGAGGGGCGACTCCTACGAGCAGTACTTC.

This chain uses TRBV19 with TRBJ2-3; D not resolved. The CDR3 length is 15 residues. CDR1 is LNHDA and CDR2 is SQIVND in the germline V gene (reference sequence). Deletions cut 3 bases from V and 0 bases from J, with 10 bases between. The CDR3 coding sequence is TGTGCCAGTAGTATGGGGTCTACTAGCACAGATACGCAGTATTTT. It codes for CASSMGSTSTDTQYF. The whole variable domain, remainder taken from reference TRBV19 and TRBJ2-3, is DGGITQSPKYLFRKEGQNVTLSCEQNLNHDAMYWYRQDPGQGLRLIYYSQIVNDFQKGDIAEGYSVSREKKESFPLTVTSAQKNPTAFYLCASSMGSTSTDTQYFGPGTRLTVL.

This clonotype was detected many times. The rearrangement uses TRBV29-1 and TRBJ2-2; TRBD1 matches 10 bases. V shed 2 bases and J 3 bases; nucleotides not matched to a gene: 6. The CDR3 runs 16 residues. Germline loops: CDR1 SQVTM, CDR2 ANQGSEA. The CDR3 spells CSVERGQGQDTGELFF. The CDR3 coding sequence is TGCAGCGTTGAAAGGGGACAGGGGCAGGACACCGGGGAGCTGTTTTTT.

In this sample, this clonotype turned up many times. This rearrangement joins TRBV5-1 to TRBJ1-1; D is unclear. The CDR3 spans 15 residues. V was shortened by 2 bases and J by 0 bases, with 11 bases between the two germline ends. Germline lookup yields CDR1 SGHRS and CDR2 YFSETQ. The CDR3 DNA follows: TGCGCCAGCAGCTTTTCGGGAAGCATGAACACTGAAGCTTTCTTT. Amino acid sequence: CASSFSGSMNTEAFF.

A remark on this clonotype: Compared with germline, one end of the junction differs, possibly owing to a read error. V usage is TRBV2 and J usage is TRBJ2-7; D not certain. The CDR3 has 13 amino acids. Germline V gives CDR1 SNHLY, CDR2 FYNNEI. CDR3 region: CASNEGISHEQYF. The CDR3 bases are TGTGCCAGCAACGAAGGGATCTCCCACGAGCAGTACTTC.

This clonotype was seen ten or more times. The V and J genes are TRBV28 and TRBJ2-7; the D call may be TRBD1 or TRBD2 (5 bases each). V shed 2 bases and J shed 2 bases, with 7 bases lying between them. Per the germline V gene, CDR1 is MDHEN and CDR2 is SYDVKM. This CDR3 contains 13 residues. CDR3 loop: CASSLPGPYEQYF. The CDR3 bases are TGTGCCAGCAGTTTACCGGGACCCTACGAGCAGTACTTC.

This clonotype has a single count. Given a much more abundant clone one base away, this may be a read error. This rearrangement joins TRBV20-1 to TRBJ1-1; D remains unclear. Trimming shortened V by 5 bases and J by 4 bases, and 17 bases separated the two germline ends. The CDR3 length is 14 residues. The germline CDR1 and CDR2 sequences are DFQATT and SNEGSKA (reference sequence). CDR3 loop: CSAGTPGAITEAFF. DNA of the CDR3: TGCAGTGCTGGAACCCCGGGAGCTATCACTGAAGCTTTCTTT.

A remark on this clonotype: Being one base from a much bigger clone, this may be a read error. The rearrangement joins TRBV7-9 to TRBJ2-7, with TRBD1 matching over 8 bases. Germline V lookup: CDR1 SEHNR, CDR2 FQNEAQ (reference sequence). This CDR3 spans 15 amino acids. The CDR3 reads CASSPWTGTNVEQNF. CDR3 nucleotide sequence: TGTGCCAGCAGCCCCTGGACAGGGACCAACGTCGAGCAGAACTTC. Filled out from reference TRBV7-9 and TRBJ2-7, the complete variable domain reads DTGVSQNPRHKITKRGQNVTFRCDPISEHNRLYWYRQTLGQGPEFLTYFQNEAQLEKSRLLSDRFSAERPKGSFSTLEIQRTEQGDSAMYLCASSPWTGTNVEQNFGPGTRLTVT.

This clonotype was picked up a small number of times. The chain carries TRBV27 and TRBJ2-3; D might be TRBD2 (6 bases). The V and J ends lost 1 base and 1 base respectively, with 15 bases between them. From germline, CDR1 is MNHEY and CDR2 SMNVEV (reference sequence). The CDR3 is made up of 17 amino acids. The CDR3: CASSLYGGSGGTDTQYF. The CDR3 nucleotides read TGTGCCAGCAGTTTATATGGGGGGTCGGGAGGCACAGATACGCAGTATTTT.

This clonotype appeared a few times. The V and J genes are TRBV29-1 and TRBJ2-7; a weak D match, TRBD2 (5 bases). The CDR3 has 12 amino acids. Germline assignment: CDR1 SQVTM and CDR2 ANQGSEA. The V and J ends lost 1 base and 3 bases respectively, with 7 bases between them. CDR3 loop: CSVEVRDYEQYF. In DNA, the CDR3 is TGCAGCGTTGAAGTTCGGGACTACGAGCAGTACTTC.

This clonotype was seen at least ten times. The V call is TRBV20-1, the J call TRBJ2-5, with TRBD2 identical over 9 bases. Germline V gives CDR1 DFQATT, CDR2 SNEGSKA (reference sequence). V was pared by 6 bases and J by 2 bases, with 7 bases of the junction left unmatched. The CDR3 has 14 residues. CDR3 loop: CSARSGRTQETQYF. CDR3 DNA: TGCAGTGCAAGGAGCGGGAGGACGCAAGAGACCCAGTACTTC.

A few counts support this clonotype. This chain links TRBV2 with TRBJ1-5, with D maybe TRBD1 (5 bases). This CDR3 comprises 15 residues. V was cut by 1 base and J by 5 bases, with 12 bases left in between. Germline CDR1 is SNHLY and CDR2 is FYNNEI. The CDR3 nucleotides read TGTGCCAGCAGTGAAGTCCAGGGTAGGGATCAGCCCCAGCATTTT. It is translated as CASSEVQGRDQPQHF.